The 26 T cell receptor beta chains below all came from one sample that was sequenced in a study of T cell clones after liver transplantation. TCRdb's copy holds only in-frame clones and misses some; the assay was immunoSEQ multiplex PCR. Of tens of thousands of clones detected, about 92% appear once; the ten largest clones hold 0.75% to 1%. Here the sequenced sample was CD4+ T cells from blood, taken less than 27 months after liver transplant. The source is a human patient who received a liver transplant. Some of the T cells might come from the graft donor.

V is TRBV7-3 and J is TRBJ2-7, with TRBD2 as a possible D gene (6 bases). Trimming removed 3 bases from V and 3 bases from J, with 15 bases in between. The CDR3 has 15 residues. Germline V gene lookup returns CDR1 SGHTA and CDR2 FQGTGA. DNA of the CDR3: TGTGCCAGCAGCTTGGACGGGAGCCACAGCTACGAGCAGTACTTC. It is translated as CASSLDGSHSYEQYF.

V and J are TRBV11-2 and TRBJ2-1, with D unresolved. Germline-derived CDR1 and CDR2 are SGHAT and FQNNGV. The CDR3 contains 14 residues. V was trimmed by 2 bases and J by 5 bases, leaving 10 bases between them. The CDR3 coding sequence is TGTGCCAGCAGCTTAAATATAGCAGACAATGAGCAGTTCTTC. Translated, it gives CASSLNIADNEQFF.

This clone was seen a handful of times. This chain connects TRBV9 to TRBJ2-5; D not certain. Trimming removed 4 bases from V and 5 bases from J, with 12 bases in between. The germline V gene has CDR1 SGDLS and CDR2 YYNGEE. The CDR3 length is 13 residues. The CDR3 bases are TGTGCCAGCAGCCCCGGCCAAGTGGAGACCCAGTACTTC. Its protein product is CASSPGQVETQYF.

The V gene is TRBV2, the J gene TRBJ2-7; D uncertain. The V and J ends lost 3 bases and 2 bases respectively, with 2 bases between them. Germline V gives CDR1 SNHLY, CDR2 FYNNEI. CDR3 length: 11 residues. The CDR3 loop is CASSDPYEQYF. CDR3 coding DNA: TGTGCCAGCAGTGACCCCTACGAGCAGTACTTC.

The chain joins TRBV7-8 to TRBJ2-7; D is tentatively TRBD1 or TRBD2 (5 bases each). The V and J ends lost 11 bases and 6 bases respectively, with 20 bases between them. The CDR3 has 13 residues. Germline V gene sequence: CDR1 SGHVS, CDR2 FQNEAQ. CDR3 nucleotides: TGTGCCGCGGCCCGAGGGCAGGGCCGCGAGCAGTACTTC. Protein sequence: CAAARGQGREQYF. Combining the CDR3 with reference TRBV7-8 and TRBJ2-7 gives the whole variable domain GAGVSQSPRYKVAKRGQDVALRCDPISGHVSLFWYQQALGQGPEFLTYFQNEAQLDKSGLPSDRFFAERPEGSVSTLKIQRTQQEDSAVYLCAAARGQGREQYFGPGTRLTVT.

This chain uses TRBV28 with TRBJ1-1, with 7 bases matching TRBD1. The length of the CDR3 is 13 residues. Germline trimming cut 7 bases from V and 1 base from J; bases unmatched to any gene: 3. The germline CDR1 and CDR2 sequences are MDHEN and SYDVKM. The CDR3 spells CASTRDRNTEAFF. The CDR3 DNA is TGTGCCAGCACCCGGGACAGGAACACTGAAGCTTTCTTT.

The chain carries TRBV10-2 and TRBJ2-3, with 9 bases aligning to TRBD1. Per the germline V gene, CDR1 is WSHSY and CDR2 is SAAADI. The CDR3 extends over 15 amino acids. The V segment lost 6 bases and the J segment 2 bases; nucleotides outside the gene matches: 6. The CDR3 region is CASSPGQGYTDTQYF. For the CDR3, the DNA is TGCGCCAGCAGCCCGGGACAGGGATACACAGATACGCAGTATTTT.

The rearrangement uses TRBV9 and TRBJ1-1, with unresolved D. The V and J ends lost 4 bases and 0 bases respectively, with 13 bases between them. The CDR3 is 15 residues long. Germline loops: CDR1 SGDLS, CDR2 YYNGEE. CDR3 in DNA: TGTGCCAGCAGCCCCCTCGACGGACTGAACACTGAAGCTTTCTTT. Its translation: CASSPLDGLNTEAFF.

V gene TRBV7-2 combines with J gene TRBJ1-1, with a weak D call TRBD1 (6 bases). The germline CDR1 and CDR2 sequences are SGHTA and FQGNSA. The V and J ends lost 5 bases and 4 bases respectively, with 23 bases between them. CDR3 size: 17 residues. For the CDR3, the DNA is TGTGCCAGCAGCAGGGGGGCGGGAGGACTGGGTTTCACTGAAGCTTTCTTT. It specifies CASSRGAGGLGFTEAFF.

J is TRBJ2-7 and V is TRBV6-1; D may be TRBD2 (6 bases). With 2 bases removed from V and 7 bases from J, the gap between germline ends came to 30 bases. CDR3 length: 19 residues. The germline V gene has CDR1 MNHNS and CDR2 SASEGT. The CDR3 region has the DNA TGTGCCAGCAGTGAATTGGTCCCAGGCGGTAGCGGCCCCCGTGGGGAGCAGTACTTC. It yields the protein CASSELVPGGSGPRGEQYF.

The chain combines TRBV11-2 with TRBJ2-5; D not certain. Between the trimmed V and J ends, which lost 1 base and 0 bases, there was a span of 6 bases. The CDR3 totals 14 residues. Germline-derived CDR1 and CDR2 are SGHAT and FQNNGV. For the CDR3, the DNA is TGTGCCAGCAGCTTAGGAGGCGACCAAGAGACCCAGTACTTC. This codes for CASSLGGDQETQYF.

Note on this clone: At one boundary the junction diverges from the germline segment, which might be a read error. This chain connects TRBV30 to TRBJ1-3, with 10 positions matching TRBD1. In germline, CDR1 is GTSNPN, CDR2 SVGIG (reference sequence). The CDR3 contains 13 residues. The CDR3 bases are TGTGTCTGGACAGGGGGCTCTGGAAACACCATATATTTT. This gives the protein CVWTGGSGNTIYF.

The chain carries TRBV28 and TRBJ1-5, with no clear D. Germline CDR1 reads MDHEN; CDR2 reads SYDVKM. CDR3 length: 16 amino acids. Trimming stripped 2 bases from V and 0 bases from J, with 11 bases between. Here the CDR3 DNA reads TGTGCCAGCAGTTTAGAGAGACACTATAGCAATCAGCCCCAGCATTTT. It specifies CASSLERHYSNQPQHF.

The rearrangement uses TRBV5-8 and TRBJ2-1, with D uncertain. The CDR3 covers 16 residues. The germline CDR1 and CDR2 sequences are SGHTS and YDEGEE. V lost 1 base, J lost 0 bases, and 11 bases lay in between. This chain's CDR3 is CASSLILLSSYNEQFF. CDR3 bases: TGTGCCAGCAGCTTGATACTACTTAGCTCCTACAATGAGCAGTTCTTC.

The chain couples TRBV6-6 to TRBJ1-5, with 8 bases that match TRBD1. V trimming: 5 bases; J trimming: 7 bases; junction bases outside the gene matches: 10. CDR1 is MNHNY and CDR2 is SVGAGI in the germline V gene (reference sequence). The CDR3 contains 15 residues. DNA of the CDR3: TGTGCCAGCAGTCCCTACAGGGGGGCGAGCCAGCCCCAGCATTTT. This sequence encodes CASSPYRGASQPQHF.

This clone showed up just a few times. This rearrangement joins TRBV2 to TRBJ1-1, with D maybe TRBD1 (6 bases). Germline CDR1 SNHLY, CDR2 FYNNEI. V was cut by 7 bases and J by 1 base, with 10 bases left in between. The CDR3 is made up of 13 amino acids. The CDR3 region is CASNRGQNTEAFF. The CDR3 DNA reads as TGTGCCAGCAATCGGGGGCAGAACACTGAAGCTTTCTTT. The full variable domain, with the rest looked up from reference TRBV2 and TRBJ1-1, is EPEVTQTPSHQVTQMGQEVILRCVPISNHLYFYWYRQILGQKVEFLVSFYNNEISEKSEIFDDQFSVERPDGSNFTLKIRSTKLEDSAMYFCASNRGQNTEAFFGQGTRLTVV.

This chain links TRBV29-1 with TRBJ2-5; TRBD2 agrees at 9 bases. This CDR3 comprises 14 residues. In germline, CDR1 is SQVTM, CDR2 ANQGSEA. V was pared by 6 bases and J by 0 bases, with 5 bases of the junction left unmatched. CDR3 nucleotides: TGCAGCGTACCCGCGGGAGGGTACCAAGAGACCCAGTACTTC. Protein sequence: CSVPAGGYQETQYF.

This clone was recorded a few times. The chain is built from TRBV5-1 and TRBJ2-3, with unresolved D. This CDR3 has 14 residues. The ends were cut back, 4 bases at V and 0 bases at J, with 9 bases in the middle. Looked up from germline, CDR1 is SGHRS and CDR2 is YFSETQ. The CDR3 sequence is CASSTASSTDTQYF. The CDR3 DNA reads TGCGCCAGCAGCACCGCCTCTAGCACAGATACGCAGTATTTT.

The genes are TRBV7-8 and TRBJ2-1; 15 positions match TRBD2. CDR1 and CDR2 (germline): SGHVS, FQNEAQ. This CDR3 contains 15 residues. The ends lost 5 bases at V and 8 bases at J; junction bases unmatched: 4. CDR3 residues: CASSRTSGRDDEQFF. CDR3 nucleotides: TGTGCCAGCAGCCGGACTAGCGGGAGGGATGATGAGCAGTTCTTC. The whole variable domain, remainder taken from reference TRBV7-8 and TRBJ2-1, is GAGVSQSPRYKVAKRGQDVALRCDPISGHVSLFWYQQALGQGPEFLTYFQNEAQLDKSGLPSDRFFAERPEGSVSTLKIQRTQQEDSAVYLCASSRTSGRDDEQFFGPGTRLTVL.

V and J are TRBV6-5 and TRBJ1-5; D may be TRBD1 (5 bases). The CDR3 loop spans 15 amino acids. Trimming pared 7 bases from V and 0 bases from J, leaving 13 bases between. CDR1 and CDR2 (germline): MNHEY, SVGAGI. The CDR3 sequence: CASKIRVYSNQPQHF. In DNA, the CDR3 is TGTGCCAGCAAGATCAGGGTCTATAGCAATCAGCCCCAGCATTTT.

This chain joins TRBV19 and TRBJ2-7; D tentatively reads TRBD1 or TRBD2 (5 bases each). V was trimmed by 4 bases and J by 7 bases, leaving 20 bases between them. Germline assignment: CDR1 LNHDA and CDR2 SQIVND (reference sequence). The CDR3 contains 15 residues. The DNA for the CDR3 is TGTGCCAGTAGTAGATTGACCGGGACCCCGGATGAGCAGTACTTC. Protein sequence: CASSRLTGTPDEQYF.

J is TRBJ1-3 and V is TRBV9; D ambiguous. Germline assignment: CDR1 SGDLS and CDR2 YYNGEE. The CDR3 length is 15 residues. V lost 4 bases to trimming and J lost 1 base, with 12 bases between them. The chain's CDR3 is CASSTGDISGNTIYF. The CDR3 DNA reads as TGTGCCAGCAGCACCGGGGATATATCTGGAAACACCATATATTTT.

This clone showed up just a few times. The chain combines TRBV5-4 with TRBJ2-5, with TRBD2 as a possible D gene (5 bases). This CDR3 comprises 14 residues. V lost 2 bases and J lost 5, with 13 bases in between. Germline assignment: CDR1 SGHNT and CDR2 YYREEE (reference sequence). Here the CDR3 DNA reads TGTGCCAGCAGCTTACGGACTGGCTATGAGACCCAGTACTTC. It specifies CASSLRTGYETQYF.

To note about this clone: This sample also contains other DNA sequences that code for the same CDR3. V is TRBV5-1 and J is TRBJ2-1; 11 bases are shared with TRBD2. The V gene's germline CDR1 is SGHRS and CDR2 YFSETQ. The CDR3 runs 15 residues. V gave up 3 bases and J gave up 3 bases; unmatched junction bases: 2. CDR3 coding DNA: TGCGCCAGCAGCTCGGGACTAGCGGACTACAATGAGCAGTTCTTC. Its translation: CASSSGLADYNEQFF.

The count of this clone is one. For the CDR3, the DNA is TGTGCCAGCAGCCGTGGGACTGGGGCCAACGTCCTGACTTTC. This encodes CASSRGTGANVLTF. This chain connects TRBV7-9 to TRBJ2-6; D is unresolved. The CDR3 length is 14 residues. Germline-derived CDR1 and CDR2 are SEHNR and FQNEAQ (reference sequence). V dropped 5 bases and J dropped 2 bases, with 7 bases sitting between them.

This clone rates as medium-sized. Other DNA sequences in this sample translate to the same CDR3. The CDR3 DNA sequence: TGTGCCAGCAGTTCCCTCTCGGGGGGCTACACCTTC. Protein product: CASSSLSGGYTF. V gene TRBV27 combines with J gene TRBJ1-2, with D uncertain. Trimming removed 4 bases from V and 8 bases from J, with 11 bases in between. The CDR3 spans 12 residues. Looked up from germline, CDR1 is MNHEY and CDR2 is SMNVEV (reference sequence).